This T cell receptor (beta chain) derives from a study of T cells in Graves' hyperthyroidism and ophthalmopathy. The study, taken as a whole, reports: Ophthalmopathy was model-predicted a median approximately 6.9 months pre-onset.

Investigators excluded patients with uncontrolled infection, other autoimmune disease, pregnancy or lactation. Deletions cut 0 bases from V and 4 bases from J, with 12 bases between. Germline CDR1 reads LGHNT; CDR2 reads FRNRAP. This CDR3 is built from 15 residues. Details on this clonotype: No antigen is known for it.

There were TCR beta CDR3 regions amplified from RNA transcripts. Primed by the HTBI set, a first-round RT-PCR was run on the TCR CDR3. TCRdb used MiXCR to reprocess the multiplex PCR reads, holding one entry per CDR3 protein. In the table there are fewer than 550,000 distinct CDR3 sequences, approximately 25% of which are singletons. Sequenced sample: blood. The receptor comes from a woman aged 30 to 39 with Graves' ophthalmopathy. This chain uses TRBV12-5 with TRBJ1-2; the D gene is possibly TRBD1 (5 bases). This CDR3 is CASGLVVVTGYGYTF. The CDR3 nucleotides read TGTGCTAGTGGTTTGGTAGTGGTAACAGGCTATGGCTACACCTTC.